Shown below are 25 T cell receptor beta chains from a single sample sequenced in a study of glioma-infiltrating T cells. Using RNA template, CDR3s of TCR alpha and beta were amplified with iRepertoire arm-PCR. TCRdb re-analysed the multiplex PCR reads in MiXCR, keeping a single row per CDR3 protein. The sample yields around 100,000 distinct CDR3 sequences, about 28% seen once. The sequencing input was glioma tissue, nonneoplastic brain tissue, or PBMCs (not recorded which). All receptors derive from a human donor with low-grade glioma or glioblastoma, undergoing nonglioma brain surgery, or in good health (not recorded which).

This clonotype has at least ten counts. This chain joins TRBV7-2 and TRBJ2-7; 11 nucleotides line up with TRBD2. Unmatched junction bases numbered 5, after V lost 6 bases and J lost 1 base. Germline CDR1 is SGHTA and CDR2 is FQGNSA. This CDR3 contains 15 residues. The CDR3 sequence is CASRRSGGASYEQYF. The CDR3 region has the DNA TGTGCCAGCAGACGTAGCGGGGGGGCATCCTACGAGCAGTACTTC.

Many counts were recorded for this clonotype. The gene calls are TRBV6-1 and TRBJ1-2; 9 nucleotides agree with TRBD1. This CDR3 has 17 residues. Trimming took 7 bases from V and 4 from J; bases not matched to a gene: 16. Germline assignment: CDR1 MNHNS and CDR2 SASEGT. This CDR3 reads CASTRQMPGQGTYGYTF. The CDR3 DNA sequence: TGTGCCAGCACTCGCCAAATGCCGGGACAGGGTACCTATGGCTACACCTTC.

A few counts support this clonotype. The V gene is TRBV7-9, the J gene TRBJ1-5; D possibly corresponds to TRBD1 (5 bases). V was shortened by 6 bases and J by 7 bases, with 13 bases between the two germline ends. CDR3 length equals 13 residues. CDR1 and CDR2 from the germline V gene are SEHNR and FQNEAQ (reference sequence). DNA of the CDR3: TGTGCCAGCAGTCCCCCGGGGGGACAGCCCCAGCATTTT. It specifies CASSPPGGQPQHF.

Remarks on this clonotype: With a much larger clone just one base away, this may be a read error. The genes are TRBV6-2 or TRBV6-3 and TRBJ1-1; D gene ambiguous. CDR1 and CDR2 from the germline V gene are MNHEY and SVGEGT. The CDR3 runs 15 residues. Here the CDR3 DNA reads TGTGCCAGCAGTTACTCGGGCAGACAAAACACTGAAGCTTTATTT. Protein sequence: CASSYSGRQNTEALF.

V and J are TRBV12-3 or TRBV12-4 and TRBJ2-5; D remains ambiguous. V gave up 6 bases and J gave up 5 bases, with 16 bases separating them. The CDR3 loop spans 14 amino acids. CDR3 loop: CASRSSLGYETQYF. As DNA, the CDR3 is TGTGCCAGCAGGTCGTCTCTAGGCTATGAGACCCAGTACTTC.

CDR3 bases: TGTGCCAGCAGCTTAGGACAAACAGATACGCAGTATTTT. It yields the protein CASSLGQTDTQYF. The chain uses TRBV7-3 and TRBJ2-3; D perhaps matches TRBD1 (5 bases). The CDR3 consists of 13 residues. V shed 2 bases and J shed 3 bases, with 6 bases lying between them. Germline V CDR1 and CDR2: SGHTA, FQGTGA.

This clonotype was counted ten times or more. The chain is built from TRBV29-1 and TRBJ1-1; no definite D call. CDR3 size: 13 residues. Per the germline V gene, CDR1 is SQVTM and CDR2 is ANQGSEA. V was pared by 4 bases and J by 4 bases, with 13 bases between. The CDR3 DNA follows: TGCAGCGTTGCCGCCGTCATGGGCACTGAAGCTTTCTTT. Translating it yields CSVAAVMGTEAFF.

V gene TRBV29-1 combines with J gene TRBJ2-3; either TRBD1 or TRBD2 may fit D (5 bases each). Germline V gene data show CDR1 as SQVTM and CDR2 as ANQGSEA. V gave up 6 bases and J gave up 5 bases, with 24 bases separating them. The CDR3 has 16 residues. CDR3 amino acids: CSVSRVVGSGGDTQYF. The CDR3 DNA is TGCAGCGTAAGCCGGGTCGTCGGCTCTGGGGGAGATACGCAGTATTTT.

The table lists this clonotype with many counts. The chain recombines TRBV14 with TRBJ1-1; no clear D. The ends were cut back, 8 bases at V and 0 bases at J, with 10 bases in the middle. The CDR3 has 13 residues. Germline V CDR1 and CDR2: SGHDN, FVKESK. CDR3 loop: CASGGSMNTEAFF. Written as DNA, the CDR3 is TGTGCCAGCGGAGGCAGCATGAACACTGAAGCTTTCTTT.

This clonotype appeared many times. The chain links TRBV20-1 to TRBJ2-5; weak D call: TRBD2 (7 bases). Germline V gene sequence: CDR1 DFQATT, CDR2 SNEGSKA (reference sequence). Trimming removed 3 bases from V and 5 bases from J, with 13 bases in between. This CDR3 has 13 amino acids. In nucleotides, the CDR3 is TGCAGTGCTAGTGGGGGGGCCAGCGAGACCCAGTACTTC. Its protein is CSASGGASETQYF.

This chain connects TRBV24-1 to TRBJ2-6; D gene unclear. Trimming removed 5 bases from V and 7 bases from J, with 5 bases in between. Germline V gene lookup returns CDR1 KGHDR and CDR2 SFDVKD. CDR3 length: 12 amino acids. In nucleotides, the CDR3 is TGTGCCACCAGTGTTTTAGCCAACGTCCTGACTTTC. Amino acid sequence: CATSVLANVLTF.

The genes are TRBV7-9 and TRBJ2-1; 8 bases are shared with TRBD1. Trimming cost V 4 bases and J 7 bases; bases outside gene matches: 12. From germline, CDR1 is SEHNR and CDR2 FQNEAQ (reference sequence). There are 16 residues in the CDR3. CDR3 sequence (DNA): TGTGCCAGCAGCTCTAACCCCGGACAGGGTGGGAATGAGCAGTTCTTC. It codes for CASSSNPGQGGNEQFF.

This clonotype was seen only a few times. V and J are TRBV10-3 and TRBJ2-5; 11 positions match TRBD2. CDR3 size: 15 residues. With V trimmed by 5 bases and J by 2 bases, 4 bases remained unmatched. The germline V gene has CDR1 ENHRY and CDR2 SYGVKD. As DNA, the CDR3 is TGTGCCATCAGTTCCGGGACTAGCGGACAAGAGACCCAGTACTTC. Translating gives CAISSGTSGQETQYF.

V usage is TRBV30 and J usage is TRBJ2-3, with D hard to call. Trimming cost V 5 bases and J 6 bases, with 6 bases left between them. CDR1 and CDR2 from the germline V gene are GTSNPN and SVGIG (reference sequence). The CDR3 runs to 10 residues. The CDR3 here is CAWGLDTQYF. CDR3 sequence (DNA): TGTGCCTGGGGCCTTGATACGCAGTATTTT.

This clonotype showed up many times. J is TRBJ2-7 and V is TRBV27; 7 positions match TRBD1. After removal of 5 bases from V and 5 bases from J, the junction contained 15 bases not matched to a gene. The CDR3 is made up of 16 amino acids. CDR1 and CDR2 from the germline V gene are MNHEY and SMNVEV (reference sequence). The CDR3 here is CASSLITPPGQDEQYF. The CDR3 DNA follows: TGTGCCAGCAGTCTTATTACCCCTCCCGGACAGGACGAGCAGTACTTC.

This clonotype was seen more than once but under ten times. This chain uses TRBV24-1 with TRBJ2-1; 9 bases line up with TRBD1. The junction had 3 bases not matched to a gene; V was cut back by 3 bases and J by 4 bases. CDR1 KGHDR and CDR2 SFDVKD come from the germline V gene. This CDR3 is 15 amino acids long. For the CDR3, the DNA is TGTGCCACCAGTGATGCCGGGACAGGGTACAATGAGCAGTTCTTC. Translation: CATSDAGTGYNEQFF.

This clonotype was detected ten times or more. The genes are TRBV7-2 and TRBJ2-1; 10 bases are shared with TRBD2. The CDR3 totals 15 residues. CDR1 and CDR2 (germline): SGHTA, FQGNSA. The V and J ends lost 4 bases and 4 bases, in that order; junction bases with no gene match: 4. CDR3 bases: TGTGCCAGCAGCTCATCTAGCGGGGGATACAATGAGCAGTTCTTC. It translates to CASSSSSGGYNEQFF.

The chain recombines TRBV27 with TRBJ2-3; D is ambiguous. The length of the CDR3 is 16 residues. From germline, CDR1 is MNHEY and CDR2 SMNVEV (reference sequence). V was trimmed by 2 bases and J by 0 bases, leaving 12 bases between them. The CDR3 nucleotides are TGTGCCAGCAGTTTAACGGCGGAGATTAGCACAGATACGCAGTATTTT. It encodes CASSLTAEISTDTQYF.

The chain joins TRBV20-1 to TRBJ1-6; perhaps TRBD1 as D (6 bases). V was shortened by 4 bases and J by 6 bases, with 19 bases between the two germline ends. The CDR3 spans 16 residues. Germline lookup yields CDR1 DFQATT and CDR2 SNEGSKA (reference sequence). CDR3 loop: CSAKEGGGVVNSPLHF. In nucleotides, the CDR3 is TGCAGTGCTAAGGAGGGAGGGGGGGTCGTTAATTCACCCCTCCACTTT.

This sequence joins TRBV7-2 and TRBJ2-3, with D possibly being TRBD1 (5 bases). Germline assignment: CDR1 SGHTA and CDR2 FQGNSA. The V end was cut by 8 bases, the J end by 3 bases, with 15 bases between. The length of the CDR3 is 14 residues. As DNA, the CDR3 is TGTGCCAGCGGCTCCTATTCAGGGACAGATACGCAGTATTTT. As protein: CASGSYSGTDTQYF.

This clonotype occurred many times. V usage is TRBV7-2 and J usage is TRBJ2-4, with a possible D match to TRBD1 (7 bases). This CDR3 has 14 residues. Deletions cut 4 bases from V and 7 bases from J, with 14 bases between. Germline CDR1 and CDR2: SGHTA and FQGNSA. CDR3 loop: CASSSSTGRNIQYF. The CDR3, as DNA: TGTGCCAGCAGCTCCTCGACAGGGAGGAACATTCAGTACTTC.

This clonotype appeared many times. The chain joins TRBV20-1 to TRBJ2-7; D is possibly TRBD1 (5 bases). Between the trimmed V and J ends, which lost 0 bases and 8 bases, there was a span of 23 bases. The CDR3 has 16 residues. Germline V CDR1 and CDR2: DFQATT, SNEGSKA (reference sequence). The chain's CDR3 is CSARDGAGLGSTKQYF. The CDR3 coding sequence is TGCAGTGCTAGAGATGGGGCAGGGTTGGGATCTACGAAGCAGTACTTC.

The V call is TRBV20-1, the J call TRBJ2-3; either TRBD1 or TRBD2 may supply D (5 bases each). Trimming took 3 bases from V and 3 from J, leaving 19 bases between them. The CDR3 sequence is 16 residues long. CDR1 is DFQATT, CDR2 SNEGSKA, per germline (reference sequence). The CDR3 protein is CSARDGTDPGTDTQYF. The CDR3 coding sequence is TGCAGTGCTAGGGACGGGACGGACCCTGGTACAGATACGCAGTATTTT.

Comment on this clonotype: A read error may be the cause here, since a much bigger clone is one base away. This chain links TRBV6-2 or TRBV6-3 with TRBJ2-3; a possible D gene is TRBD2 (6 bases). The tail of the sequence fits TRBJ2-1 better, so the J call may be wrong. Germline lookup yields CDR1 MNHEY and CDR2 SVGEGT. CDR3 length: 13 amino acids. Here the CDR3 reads CARSYLEAGEQFF. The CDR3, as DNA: TGTGCCAGAAGTTACCTAGAAGCGGGTGAGCAGTTCTTC.

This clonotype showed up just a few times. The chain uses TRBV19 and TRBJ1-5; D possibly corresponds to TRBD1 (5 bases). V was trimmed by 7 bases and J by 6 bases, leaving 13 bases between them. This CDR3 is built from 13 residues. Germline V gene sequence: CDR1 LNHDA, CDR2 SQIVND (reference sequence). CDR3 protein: CASTLRGGQPQHF. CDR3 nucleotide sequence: TGTGCCAGTACTCTTAGGGGTGGTCAGCCCCAGCATTTT.